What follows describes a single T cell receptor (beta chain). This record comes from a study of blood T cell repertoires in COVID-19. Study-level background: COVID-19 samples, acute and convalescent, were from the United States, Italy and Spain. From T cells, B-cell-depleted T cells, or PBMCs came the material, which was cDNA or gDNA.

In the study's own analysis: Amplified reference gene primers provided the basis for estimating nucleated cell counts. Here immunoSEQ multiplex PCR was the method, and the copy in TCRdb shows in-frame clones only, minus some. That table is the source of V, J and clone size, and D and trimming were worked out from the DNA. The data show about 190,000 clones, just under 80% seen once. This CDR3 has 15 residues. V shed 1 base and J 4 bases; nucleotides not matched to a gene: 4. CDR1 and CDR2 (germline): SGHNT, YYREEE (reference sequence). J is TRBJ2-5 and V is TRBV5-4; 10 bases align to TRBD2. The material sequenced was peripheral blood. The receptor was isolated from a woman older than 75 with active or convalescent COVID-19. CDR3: CASSLQRGGRETQYF. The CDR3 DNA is TGTGCCAGCAGCTTGCAGCGGGGGGGCCGAGAGACCCAGTACTTC. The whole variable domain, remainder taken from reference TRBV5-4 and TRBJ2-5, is ETGVTQSPTHLIKTRGQQVTLRCSSQSGHNTVSWYQQALGQGPQFIFQYYREEENGRGNFPPRFSGLQFPNYSSELNVNALELDDSALYLCASSLQRGGRETQYFGPGTRLLVL.